The clone carrying this T cell receptor (beta chain) was recorded a few times. The antigen remains unidentified. The data were obtained in a study of T cell repertoires in cytomegalovirus infection. Study context: CMV epitopes in the study were HLA-C-restricted (recently identified) and HLA-B-restricted (well studied). The public TCR beta signatures pointed to both CMV infection and matching HLA type.

Notes on the study in general: Carriage of CMV together with the relevant HLA was identifiable through cumulative public TCR beta family frequency. It was HLA-C-restricted CMV-specific TCR beta clonotypes that dominated the response ex vivo.

CDR3 length equals 14 residues. V dropped 4 bases and J dropped 4 bases, with 11 bases sitting between them. Germline V gene lookup returns CDR1 SGHTA and CDR2 FQGNSA. TCRdb used MiXCR to reprocess the reads, holding one entry per CDR3 protein. The repertoire holds roughly 500,000 distinct CDR3 sequences, with about 42% as singletons. The sequenced sample was cultured PBMCs, obtained from culture after CMV antigen stimulation. This TCR derives from a human donor in good health (CMV status not recorded). Some clones in this sample may be carry-over from other donors' samples. The rearrangement links TRBV7-2 to TRBJ1-3; D gene unclear. The chain's CDR3 is CASSSGVPGNTIYF. The CDR3 coding sequence is TGTGCCAGCAGCTCAGGAGTTCCAGGAAACACCATATATTTT.